This TCR beta chain was sequenced during a study of blood T cell repertoires in COVID-19. Study-wide background: From the United States, Italy and Spain came samples of acute and convalescent COVID-19. From T cells, B-cell-depleted T cells, or PBMCs came the material, which was cDNA or gDNA.

V lost 6 bases, J lost 4 bases, and 7 bases stayed unmatched. CDR3 length: 14 residues. Germline V gives CDR1 SQVTM, CDR2 ANQGSEA. Per the study methods: Amplification of reference gene primers provided the estimated nucleated cell counts. Assay used: immunoSEQ multiplex PCR; TCRdb lists only in-frame clones, some missing. That table is the source of V, J and clone size, and D and trimming were worked out from the DNA. The sample lists roughly 140,000 clones, roughly 80% seen once, with under 9.5% in the top ten. V and J are TRBV29-1 and TRBJ2-7, with TRBD2 matching 12 bases. The receptor's source is a human donor in a cohort sampled during active COVID-19. Material: peripheral blood. CDR3 nucleotides: TGCAGCGTCCGAGGACTAGCGGGGCAATACGAGCAGTACTTC. It encodes CSVRGLAGQYEQYF.